Sequencing of this TCR beta chain was carried out in a study of T cell responses to AZD1222 COVID-19 vaccine. Assay used: immunoSEQ multiplex PCR; TCRdb lists only in-frame clones, some missing. The data contain roughly 150,000 clones, 80% to 90% of them seen just once; the ten biggest clones take up approximately 3.7%. The CDR3 length is 13 residues. Germline CDR1 is LNHDA and CDR2 is SQIVND (reference sequence). The V end lost 3 bases, the J end lost 5 bases, and 8 bases lay between the germline ends. The sample consisted of peripheral blood, taken on day 0 of AZD1222 vaccination. This receptor was identified in an adult in good health. V usage is TRBV19 and J usage is TRBJ1-3; D remains ambiguous. The CDR3 sequence is CASSISARNTIYF. The CDR3 bases are TGTGCCAGTAGTATTTCGGCGCGAAACACCATATATTTT. Complete variable domain (other parts from reference TRBV19 and TRBJ1-3): DGGITQSPKYLFRKEGQNVTLSCEQNLNHDAMYWYRQDPGQGLRLIYYSQIVNDFQKGDIAEGYSVSREKKESFPLTVTSAQKNPTAFYLCASSISARNTIYFGEGSWLTVV.